This T cell receptor beta chain was retrieved from a study of CD8+CD57+ T cells in acquired aplastic anemia. Study at large: DNA per sorted CD4+ or CD8+ sample ranged roughly 0.19 to 30 ug, averaging roughly 3.2 ug.

The use of genomic DNA as template underpinned the TCR beta VDJ and CDR3 profiling. TCRdb used MiXCR to reprocess the reads, holding one entry per CDR3 protein. The sample carries 200,000 to 300,000 distinct CDR3 sequences, roughly half recorded once. In its sample, this clonotype was seen many times. The V and J ends lost 6 bases and 2 bases, in that order; junction bases with no gene match: 3. The CDR3 has 13 amino acids. From germline, CDR1 is MNHEY and CDR2 SVGEGT. Sequenced patients had shown CD8+CD57+ cell expansion by flow cytometry. As a group, the patients uniformly had severe acquired aplastic anemia.

Specimen: sorted CD4+, CD8+, or CD8+CD57+ T cells (not recorded which) from PBMCs. This receptor was taken from a human donor with aplastic anemia. The chain carries TRBV6-2 or TRBV6-3 and TRBJ1-2, with 7 bases matching TRBD1. CDR3 DNA sequence: TGTGCCAGCAGCGGGGACAGAAACTATGGCTACACCTTC. Protein sequence: CASSGDRNYGYTF.